This entry concerns a single TCR beta chain. Its antigen remains unknown. The source of the sample is a study of siplizumab effects on memory and regulatory T cells. Whole-study findings and limits: It seemed that naive T cells were more diverse than memory cells and were major contributors to the alloresponse. Sequences below about 10^-5 frequency were poorly captured, limiting mapping of alloreactive clones. No naive or memory phenotype could be assigned to roughly 80-95% of proliferating clones.

Clones were sequenced by immunoSEQ multiplex PCR, and TCRdb holds only the in-frame ones, with some missing. There are around 100,000 clones in the sample; around 90% occur only once, and 0.9% to 1.4% lies in the top ten. The CDR3 is made up of 15 amino acids. The V end lost 6 bases, the J end lost 3 bases, and 14 bases lay between the germline ends. Per germline, CDR1 KGHSH and CDR2 LQKENI. This TCR was recovered from a human donor in good health. The sequenced sample consisted of CD4+ T cells sorted from blood. The rearrangement uses TRBV18 and TRBJ1-4; D remains unclear. The CDR3 sequence: CASSPLKDSNEKLFF. The CDR3 DNA is TGTGCCAGCTCCCCCCTAAAGGACTCTAATGAAAAACTGTTTTTT.